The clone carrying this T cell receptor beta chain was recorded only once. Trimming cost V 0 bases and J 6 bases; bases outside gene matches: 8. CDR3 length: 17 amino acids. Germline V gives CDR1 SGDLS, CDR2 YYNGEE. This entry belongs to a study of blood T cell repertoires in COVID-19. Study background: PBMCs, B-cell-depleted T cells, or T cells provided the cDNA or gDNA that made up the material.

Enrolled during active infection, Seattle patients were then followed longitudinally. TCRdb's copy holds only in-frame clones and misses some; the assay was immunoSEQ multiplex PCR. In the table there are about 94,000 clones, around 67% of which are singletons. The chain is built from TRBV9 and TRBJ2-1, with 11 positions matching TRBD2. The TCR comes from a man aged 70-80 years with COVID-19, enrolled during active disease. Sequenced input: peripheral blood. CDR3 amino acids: CASSVALTTSGTNEQFF. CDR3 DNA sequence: TGTGCCAGCAGCGTAGCTCTTACGACTAGCGGGACCAATGAGCAGTTCTTC.